The clone carrying this T cell receptor beta chain came up once. The antigen is unknown. The record originates from a study of T cells after posttransplantation cyclophosphamide. The V end was cut by 0 bases, the J end by 0 bases, with 14 bases between. The CDR3 spans 17 residues. CDR1 is LGHNA and CDR2 is YSLEER in the germline V gene. Overall study findings and caveats: TRB overlap between skin or GI tissue T cells and blood was limited.

The method was immunoSEQ multiplex PCR; TCRdb's version includes in-frame clones alone and lacks a portion of them. The profile shows some 5,400 clones, 94% of them singletons. The receptor was isolated from a woman in her fifties or sixties in good health, CMV-negative, and a related stem cell transplant donor. This chain uses TRBV4-3 with TRBJ1-1; D might be TRBD1 (5 bases). Sequenced material: CD4+ T cells sorted from bone marrow. The CDR3 nucleotides read TGCGCCAGCAGCCAAGAAGGGGCACTTCCCCTGAACACTGAAGCTTTCTTT. This gives the protein CASSQEGALPLNTEAFF.